The sequence of this T cell receptor beta chain was determined in a study of neoadjuvant nivolumab and ipilimumab in lung cancer. About this clone itself: Its antigen remains unidentified.

CDR1 is MDHEN, CDR2 SYDVKM, per germline. The junction had 6 bases not matched to a gene; V was cut back by 7 bases and J by 6 bases. The CDR3 is 14 amino acids. Only in-frame clones appear in the TCRdb table, and some are missing; sequencing was by immunoSEQ multiplex PCR. The repertoire holds some 20,000 clones, with over 70% as singletons. Study conclusions and caveats: Only two of four nivolumab-treated tumors gained richness and clonality by surgery. Resected tumors had greater TCR richness and clonality than uninvolved lung. TCR sequencing covered a small number of samples.

The chain recombines TRBV28 with TRBJ1-5; 10 bases map to TRBD1. The sample consisted of tumor tissue, taken after neoadjuvant nivolumab, alone or with ipilimumab, at or shortly before surgery. This TCR came from an adult with non-small cell lung cancer. The DNA of the CDR3 is TGTGCCAGCACTGACAGGGGGCCGGGTCAGCCCCAGCATTTT. Amino acid sequence: CASTDRGPGQPQHF.